What follows are 12 T cell receptor beta chains derived from one specimen sequenced in a study of identical twins (dated by TCRdb to between 2015 and 2016). Library preparation employed 5' RACE. TCRdb names Illumina HiSeq 2000 as the instrument used. TCRdb took the public reads, trimmed them with fastp at Q25, ran MiXCR for clone calling and kept in-frame beta chains. A single entry per CDR3 protein holds the most common genes and DNA from its merged rows. The sample table holds 500,000 to 550,000 distinct CDR3 sequences, of which less than 25% were seen once. The top ten clonotypes cover 0.91% of the sample. This sample also belongs to another study, concerning T cells expressing NK-cell markers.

The sequencing input was CD4+ T cells sorted from blood. The receptor source for this set is a woman aged 18-29 years in good health.

The sample holds a few counts of this clonotype. The chain combines TRBV10-3 with TRBJ1-6; TRBD1 aligns across 10 bases. V was clipped by 4 bases and J by 9 bases; unmatched bases: 12. Germline V gene data show CDR1 as ENHRY and CDR2 as SYGVKD. The CDR3 consists of 17 residues. CDR3 sequence: CAISGDRGLRNGSPLHF. Written as DNA, the CDR3 is TGTGCCATCAGTGGGGACAGGGGCCTTCGGAATGGTTCACCCCTCCACTTT.

The chain carries TRBV20-1 and TRBJ2-5; D gene unclear. Germline CDR1 reads DFQATT; CDR2 reads SNEGSKA (reference sequence). Trimming removed 0 bases from V and 7 bases from J, with 9 bases in between. The CDR3 covers 12 residues. In DNA, the CDR3 is TGCAGTGCTAGAGATCAAATCGGGACCCAGTACTTC. Translation: CSARDQIGTQYF.

V is TRBV29-1 and J is TRBJ1-1; no definite D call. Trimming left V 4 bases short and J 13 bases short, with 13 bases between. The CDR3 is 10 residues long. The germline V gene has CDR1 SQVTM and CDR2 ANQGSEA. In DNA form, the CDR3 reads TGCAGCGTTGGGAATAGAGAGGATTTCTTT. This sequence encodes CSVGNREDFF.

This clonotype was seen at least ten times. CDR3 loop: CATSASGGVQYF. In DNA, the CDR3 is TGTGCCACCAGTGCCTCGGGGGGAGTGCAGTATTTT. The rearrangement joins TRBV24-1 to TRBJ2-3, with 7 positions matching TRBD2. CDR3 length: 12 residues. V dropped 5 bases and J dropped 11; count of bases not matched to a gene: 6. Germline CDR1 and CDR2: KGHDR and SFDVKD.

With regard to this clonotype: Its ends do not fully match the called genes, so a read error is possible. The chain recombines TRBV7-9 with TRBJ2-3; maybe TRBD2 (6 bases). This CDR3 region has 15 residues. CDR1 is SEHNR, CDR2 FQNEAQ, per germline (reference sequence). This CDR3 reads CAGSLLASGTDTQYF. The DNA for the CDR3 is TGTGCCGGCAGCTTGTTGGCTAGCGGCACAGATACGCAGTATTTT.

The chain employs TRBV20-1 and TRBJ1-4; 8 nucleotides line up with TRBD1. CDR3 length: 13 residues. Germline values: CDR1 DFQATT, CDR2 SNEGSKA (reference sequence). J was trimmed by 8 bases and V by 6 bases; bases with no gene match: 8. This CDR3 is CSAGTGGREKLFF. CDR3 DNA sequence: TGCAGTGCCGGAACAGGGGGAAGGGAAAAACTGTTTTTT.

J is TRBJ2-2 and V is TRBV20-1; 9 positions match TRBD1. The CDR3 totals 15 residues. V shed 8 bases, J shed 1 base, and the junction held 8 bases outside the gene matches. Germline loops: CDR1 DFQATT, CDR2 SNEGSKA (reference sequence). DNA for the CDR3: TGCAGTCGTGATAGACAGGGGGTGAACACCGGGGAGCTGTTTTTT. Translated: CSRDRQGVNTGELFF.

The rearrangement joins TRBV6-1 to TRBJ2-7; possibly TRBD1 for D (6 bases). The CDR3 runs to 15 residues. Germline-derived CDR1 and CDR2 are MNHNS and SASEGT. V gave up 6 bases and J gave up 2 bases, with 17 bases separating them. The chain's CDR3 is CASRTGTSGTYEQYF. The DNA for the CDR3 is TGTGCCAGCAGAACCGGGACATCGGGTACCTACGAGCAGTACTTC.

This clonotype has a handful of counts. The rearrangement links TRBV6-1 to TRBJ2-6; 9 bases are shared with TRBD1. Germline V lookup: CDR1 MNHNS, CDR2 SASEGT. This CDR3 is built from 15 residues. J gave up 2 bases and V 6 bases, and 2 bases lay outside the gene matches. CDR3 region: CASRQGAAGANVLTF. DNA of the CDR3: TGTGCCAGCAGACAGGGGGCGGCTGGGGCCAACGTCCTGACTTTC.

This chain links TRBV20-1 with TRBJ2-3; D is ambiguous. There are 14 residues in the CDR3. The germline CDR1 and CDR2 sequences are DFQATT and SNEGSKA (reference sequence). The germline V and J ends were trimmed by 1 base and 6 bases, with 14 bases remaining between them. The CDR3 here is CSARAPNLEDTQYF. CDR3 bases: TGCAGTGCTAGAGCCCCAAACCTGGAGGATACGCAGTATTTT.

This clonotype has a count of ten or more. The V gene is TRBV12-3 or TRBV12-4, the J gene TRBJ1-1; D remains ambiguous. This CDR3 is built from 15 residues. V lost 3 bases and J 1 base, leaving 12 bases between the germline ends. The CDR3 here is CASSFDTAGNTEAFF. The DNA for the CDR3 is TGTGCCAGCAGTTTCGATACGGCGGGGAACACTGAAGCTTTCTTT.

This clonotype was counted between two and nine times. The chain links TRBV24-1 to TRBJ2-3; no clear D. The CDR3 has 11 amino acids. Trimming stripped 5 bases from V and 5 bases from J, with 4 bases between. Germline values: CDR1 KGHDR, CDR2 SFDVKD. The CDR3 nucleotides read TGTGCCACCAGTGTTGGAGATACGCAGTATTTT. This sequence encodes CATSVGDTQYF.